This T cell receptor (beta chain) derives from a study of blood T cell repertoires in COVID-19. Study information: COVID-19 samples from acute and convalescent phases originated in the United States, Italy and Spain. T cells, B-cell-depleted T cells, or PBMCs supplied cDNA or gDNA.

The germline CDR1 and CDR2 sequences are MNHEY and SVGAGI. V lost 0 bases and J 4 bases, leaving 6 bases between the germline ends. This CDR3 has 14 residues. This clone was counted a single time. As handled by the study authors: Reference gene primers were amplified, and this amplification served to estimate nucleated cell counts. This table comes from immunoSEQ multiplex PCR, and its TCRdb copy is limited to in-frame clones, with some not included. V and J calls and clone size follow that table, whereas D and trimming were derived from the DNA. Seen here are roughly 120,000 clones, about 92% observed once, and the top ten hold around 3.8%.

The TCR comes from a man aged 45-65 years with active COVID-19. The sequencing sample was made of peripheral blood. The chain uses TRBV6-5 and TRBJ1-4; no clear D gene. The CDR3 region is CASSYSNLNEKLFF. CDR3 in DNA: TGTGCCAGCAGTTACTCTAATCTTAATGAAAAACTGTTTTTT.